This entry is about one T cell receptor (beta chain). Trimming shortened V by 1 base and J by 1 base, and 11 bases separated the two germline ends. The germline V gene has CDR1 KGHSH and CDR2 LQKENI. The CDR3 covers 15 residues. The data were produced by immunoSEQ multiplex PCR, yet TCRdb's version contains in-frame clones alone and is incomplete. Here the sample spans about 330,000 clones, more than 85% being singletons. The data were taken from a study of blood T cell repertoires in COVID-19. The sequencing input was PBMCs or T cells enriched from blood (not recorded which). The sequence was collected from a woman in her twenties or thirties who had recovered from COVID-19. This rearrangement joins TRBV18 to TRBJ2-7, with D perhaps matching TRBD1 (6 bases). This chain's CDR3 is CASSPRGRGSYEQYF. CDR3 coding DNA: TGTGCCAGCTCACCACGGGGGCGCGGGTCCTACGAGCAGTACTTC.